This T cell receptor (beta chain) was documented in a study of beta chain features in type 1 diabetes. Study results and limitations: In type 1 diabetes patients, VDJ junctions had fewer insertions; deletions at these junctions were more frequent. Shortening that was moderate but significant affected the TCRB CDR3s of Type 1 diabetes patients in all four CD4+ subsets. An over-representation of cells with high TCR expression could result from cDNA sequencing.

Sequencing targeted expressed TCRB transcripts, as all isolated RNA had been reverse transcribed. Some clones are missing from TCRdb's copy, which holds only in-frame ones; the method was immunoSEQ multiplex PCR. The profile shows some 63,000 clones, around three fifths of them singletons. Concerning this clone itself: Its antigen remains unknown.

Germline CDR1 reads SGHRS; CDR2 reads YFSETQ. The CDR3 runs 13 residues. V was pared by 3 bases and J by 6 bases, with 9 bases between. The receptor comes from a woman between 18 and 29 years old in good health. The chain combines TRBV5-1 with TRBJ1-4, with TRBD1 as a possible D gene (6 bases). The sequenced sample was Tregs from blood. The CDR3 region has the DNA TGCGCCAGCAGCTCTAACAGGGATGAAAAACTGTTTTTT. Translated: CASSSNRDEKLFF.